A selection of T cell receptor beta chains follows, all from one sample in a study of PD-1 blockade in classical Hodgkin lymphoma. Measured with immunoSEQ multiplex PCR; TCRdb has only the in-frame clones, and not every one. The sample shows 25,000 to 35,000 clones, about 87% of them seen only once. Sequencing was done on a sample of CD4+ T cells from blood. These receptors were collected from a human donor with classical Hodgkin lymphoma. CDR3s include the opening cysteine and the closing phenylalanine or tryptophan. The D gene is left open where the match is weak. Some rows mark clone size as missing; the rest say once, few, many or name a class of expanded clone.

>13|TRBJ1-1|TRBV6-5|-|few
CASTLNRYTEAFF
TGTGCCAGCACCCTGAACCGATACACTGAAGCTTTCTTT
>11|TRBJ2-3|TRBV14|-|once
CASSLHETQYF
TGTGCCAGCAGCCTCCATGAAACGCAGTATTTT
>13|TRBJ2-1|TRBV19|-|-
CASSIARGDEQFF
TGTGCCAGTAGTATAGCCCGGGGCGATGAGCAGTTCTTC
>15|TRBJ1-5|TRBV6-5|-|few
CASRLGGNSNQPQHF
TGTGCCAGCAGGCTAGGGGGGAATAGCAATCAGCCCCAGCATTTT
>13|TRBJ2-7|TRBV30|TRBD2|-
CAWDESGSYEQYF
TGTGCCTGGGACGAAAGCGGGAGCTACGAGCAGTACTTC
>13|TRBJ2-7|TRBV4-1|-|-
CASSRVDSYEQYF
TGCGCCAGCAGCCGGGTTGACTCCTACGAGCAGTACTTC
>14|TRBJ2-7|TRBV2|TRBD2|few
CASERLAGGYEQYF
TGTGCCAGCGAGAGACTAGCGGGAGGCTACGAGCAGTACTTC
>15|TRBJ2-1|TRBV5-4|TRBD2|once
CASSLLGGAGNEQFF
TGTGCCAGCAGCTTGCTCGGCGGAGCGGGGAATGAGCAGTTCTTC
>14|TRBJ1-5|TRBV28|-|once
CASSYSTSDQPQHF
TGTGCCAGCAGTTACTCCACGTCGGATCAGCCCCAGCATTTT
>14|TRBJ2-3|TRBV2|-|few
CASSDAGSTDTQYF
TGTGCCAGCAGTGACGCGGGATCCACAGATACGCAGTATTTT
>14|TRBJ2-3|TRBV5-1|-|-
CASSKLENTDTQYF
TGCGCCAGCAGCAAACTAGAGAACACAGATACGCAGTATTTT
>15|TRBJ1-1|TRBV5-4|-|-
CASSLGMKGNTEAFF
TGTGCCAGCAGCTTGGGTATGAAAGGGAACACTGAAGCTTTCTTT
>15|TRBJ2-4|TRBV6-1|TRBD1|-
CASSVQGDGKSIQYF
TGTGCCAGCAGTGTGCAGGGGGACGGCAAAAGCATTCAGTACTTC
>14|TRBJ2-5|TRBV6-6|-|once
CASSGKIFQETQYF
TGTGCCAGCAGTGGCAAAATTTTCCAAGAGACCCAGTACTTC
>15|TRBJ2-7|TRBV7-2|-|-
CASSPQARDFYEQYF
TGTGCCAGCAGCCCACAGGCCCGGGACTTCTACGAGCAGTACTTC
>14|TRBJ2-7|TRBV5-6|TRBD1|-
CASSFKGTVHEQYF
TGTGCCAGCAGCTTTAAAGGGACAGTCCACGAGCAGTACTTC
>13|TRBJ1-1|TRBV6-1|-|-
CASSREMNTEAFF
TGTGCCAGCAGCAGGGAAATGAACACTGAAGCTTTCTTT
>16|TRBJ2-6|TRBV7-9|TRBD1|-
CASSLRQGSGANVLTF
TGTGCCAGCAGCTTGCGACAGGGATCTGGGGCCAACGTCCTGACTTTC
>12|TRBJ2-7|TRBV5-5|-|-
CASSFGAYEQYF
TGTGCCAGCAGCTTTGGGGCTTACGAGCAGTACTTC